This T cell receptor beta chain emerged from a study of cytomegalovirus exposure and HLA in healthy donors. This PCR relied on a set of 60 Vbeta primers and 13 Jbeta primers. The method was immunoSEQ multiplex PCR; TCRdb's version includes in-frame clones alone and lacks a portion of them. Of approximately 190,000 clones listed, approximately 80% are singletons. Germline values: CDR1 SEHNR, CDR2 FQNEAQ (reference sequence). This CDR3 is built from 12 residues. With 6 bases removed from V and 5 bases from J, the gap between germline ends came to 10 bases. The source of this sequence is a woman aged 25 to 39 in good health and CMV-seropositive. Sequenced: PBMCs. The genes are TRBV7-9 and TRBJ1-2; possibly TRBD1 for D (5 bases). The CDR3 DNA sequence: TGTGCCAGCAGTGACGCAGGGTATGGCTACACCTTC. Its protein product is CASSDAGYGYTF.